The sequence of this T cell receptor (beta chain) was determined in a study of blood T cells in healthy people across ages. Looking at the study overall: Using template switching, researchers captured about one barcoded beta molecule for each two T cells.

Through a sample-barcoded 5' primer and a J-beta primer mix, a second PCR was run for roughly 7 to 11 cycles. The template-switch adaptor, which had 12 random nucleotides, put a tag on each cDNA molecule. TCRdb re-derived calls from the 5' RACE reads in MiXCR, one entry per CDR3 protein. In the table there are more than 700,000 distinct CDR3 sequences, more than 35% of which are singletons. As for this clonotype: A much larger clone differs from this one at a single base, so this may be a read error.

The CDR3 length is 15 residues. Germline V lookup: CDR1 SGHTA, CDR2 FQGNSA. The receptor was isolated from a man older than 75 in good health. What was sequenced was blood. The chain joins TRBV7-2 to TRBJ2-4; 13 bases agree with TRBD2. With the DNA end fitting TRBJ2-7 better, the J assignment may be wrong. The CDR3 region is CASSFGTSGAYEQYF. Here the CDR3 DNA reads TGTGCCAGCAGCTTCGGGACTAGCGGGGCCTACGAGCAGTACTTC.